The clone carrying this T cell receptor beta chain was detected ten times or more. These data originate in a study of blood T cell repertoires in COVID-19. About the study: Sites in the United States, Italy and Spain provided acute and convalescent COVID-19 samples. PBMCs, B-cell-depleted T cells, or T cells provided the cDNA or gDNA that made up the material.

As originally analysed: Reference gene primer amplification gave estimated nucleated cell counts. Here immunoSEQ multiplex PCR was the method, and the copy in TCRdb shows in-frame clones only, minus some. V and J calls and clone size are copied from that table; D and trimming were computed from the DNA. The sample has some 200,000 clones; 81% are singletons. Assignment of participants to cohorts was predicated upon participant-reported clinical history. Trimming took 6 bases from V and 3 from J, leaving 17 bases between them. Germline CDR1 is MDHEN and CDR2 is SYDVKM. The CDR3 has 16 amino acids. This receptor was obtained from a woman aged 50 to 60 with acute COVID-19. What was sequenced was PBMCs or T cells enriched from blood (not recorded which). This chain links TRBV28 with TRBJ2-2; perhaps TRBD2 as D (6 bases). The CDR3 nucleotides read TGTGCCAGCAGAGATAAGGCAGGGAGGTACACCGGGGAGCTGTTTTTT. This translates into CASRDKAGRYTGELFF.